The source of this T cell receptor (beta chain) is a study of T cells in narcolepsy. Regarding the study as a whole: Comparing one patient's CSF and blood CD4+ clonotypes highlighted HCRT- and TRIB2-specific autoreactive clonotypes. Autoreactive clonotypes reportedly recurred in blood of same and different patients, not controls.

To note about this clone: No antigen is known for it.

V lost 5 bases and J 0 bases, leaving 8 bases between the germline ends. CDR3 size: 14 residues. Per germline, CDR1 MNHEY and CDR2 SVGAGI. The assay was immunoSEQ multiplex PCR, and TCRdb's table has in-frame clones only and misses some. The table includes approximately 23,000 clones, approximately 85% detected once. Source material: memory (CD45RA-) CD4+ T cells from blood. The genes are TRBV6-5 and TRBJ1-5; D is ambiguous. The sequence was obtained from a human donor in good health. The CDR3 region has the DNA TGTGCCAGCAGTGAACGGTATAGCAATCAGCCCCAGCATTTT. Protein product: CASSERYSNQPQHF.